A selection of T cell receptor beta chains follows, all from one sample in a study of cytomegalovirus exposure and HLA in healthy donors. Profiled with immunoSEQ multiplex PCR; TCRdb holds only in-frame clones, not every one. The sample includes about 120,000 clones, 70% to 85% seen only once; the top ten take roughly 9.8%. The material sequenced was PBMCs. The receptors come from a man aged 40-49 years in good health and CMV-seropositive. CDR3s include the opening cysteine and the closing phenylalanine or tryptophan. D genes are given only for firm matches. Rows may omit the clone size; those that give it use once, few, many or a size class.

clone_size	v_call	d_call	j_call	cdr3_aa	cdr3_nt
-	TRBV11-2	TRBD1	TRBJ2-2	CASSLARGQTGELFF	TGTGCCAGCAGCTTAGCCAGGGGGCAAACCGGGGAGCTGTTTTTT
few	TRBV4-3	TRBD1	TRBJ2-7	CASSRLDRALSSYEQYF	TGCGCCAGCAGCCGCCTTGACAGGGCCCTTAGCTCCTACGAGCAGTACTTC
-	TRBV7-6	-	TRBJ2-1	CASSFTTGEQFF	TGTGCCAGCAGCTTCACCACCGGTGAGCAGTTCTTC
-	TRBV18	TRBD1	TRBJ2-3	CASSPLGTGDPDTQYF	TGTGCCAGCTCACCCTTGGGGACAGGGGACCCAGATACGCAGTATTTT
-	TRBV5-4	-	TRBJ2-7	CASSTSHPSTEQYF	TGTGCCAGCAGCACCTCCCATCCTAGCACGGAGCAGTACTTC
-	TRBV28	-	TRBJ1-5	CASSPRDTSIKPQHF	TGTGCCAGCAGTCCCCGCGACACCTCAATCAAGCCCCAGCATTTT
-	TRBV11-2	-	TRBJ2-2	CASRLGHRLNTGELFF	TGTGCCAGCAGGTTAGGGCACAGATTAAACACCGGGGAGCTGTTTTTT
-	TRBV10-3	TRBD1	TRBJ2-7	CAISERDRGYEQYF	TGTGCCATCAGTGAACGGGACAGGGGCTACGAGCAGTACTTC
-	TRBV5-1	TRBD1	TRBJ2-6	CASSSGQGISRSGANVLTF	TGCGCCAGCAGTTCGGGACAGGGCATTTCTCGCTCTGGGGCCAACGTCCTGACTTTC
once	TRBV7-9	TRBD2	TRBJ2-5	CSSSLHLGDYQETQYF	TGTTCCAGCAGCCTCCACCTCGGGGACTATCAAGAGACCCAGTACTTC
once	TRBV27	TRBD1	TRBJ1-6	CASSPKPGTGTSPLHF	TGTGCCAGCAGTCCCAAACCCGGGACAGGGACTTCACCCCTCCACTTT
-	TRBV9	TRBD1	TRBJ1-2	CASSVLPTGTGGPGYTF	TGTGCCAGCAGCGTATTACCAACCGGGACAGGGGGCCCTGGCTACACCTTC
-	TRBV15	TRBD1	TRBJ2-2	CATSRPGTGGTGELFF	TGTGCCACCAGCAGACCCGGGACAGGGGGAACCGGGGAGCTGTTTTTT
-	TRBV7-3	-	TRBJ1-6	CASSRGAGAYNSPLHF	TGTGCCAGCAGCCGAGGGGCAGGGGCCTATAATTCACCCCTCCACTTT
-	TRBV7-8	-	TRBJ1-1	CASSLLGVMNTEAFF	TGTGCCAGCAGCTTGCTGGGAGTTATGAACACTGAAGCTTTCTTT
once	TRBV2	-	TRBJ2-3	CASSGTYTQYF	TGTGCCAGCAGTGGCACATATACGCAGTATTTT
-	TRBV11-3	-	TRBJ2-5	CASSSHEETQYF	TGTGCCAGCAGCTCCCATGAAGAGACCCAGTACTTC
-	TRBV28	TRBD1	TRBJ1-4	CASTQGAPPEKLFF	TGTGCCAGCACCCAGGGGGCCCCACCTGAAAAACTGTTTTTT
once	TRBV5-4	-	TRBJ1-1	CASSLGGAGTEAFF	TGTGCCAGCAGCCTTGGGGGAGCGGGCACTGAAGCTTTCTTT
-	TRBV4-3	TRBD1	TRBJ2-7	CASSQGYGQEYEQYF	TGCGCCAGCAGCCAGGGTTACGGACAGGAATACGAGCAGTACTTC
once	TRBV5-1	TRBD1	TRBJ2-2	CASEQGAPNTGELFF	TGCGCCAGCGAACAGGGGGCGCCGAACACCGGGGAGCTGTTTTTT
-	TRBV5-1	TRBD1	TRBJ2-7	CASSHGQGINEQYF	TGCGCCAGCAGCCACGGACAGGGTATCAACGAGCAGTACTTC
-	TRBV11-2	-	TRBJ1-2	CASSLSFEGYTF	TGTGCCAGCAGCTTATCTTTCGAGGGCTACACCTTC
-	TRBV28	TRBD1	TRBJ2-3	CATDRGLDTQYF	TGTGCCACCGACAGGGGGCTCGATACGCAGTATTTT
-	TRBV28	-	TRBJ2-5	CASSTDSGKTQYF	TGTGCCAGCAGTACAGACAGTGGGAAGACCCAGTACTTC
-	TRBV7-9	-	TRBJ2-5	CASSLAGLETQYF	TGTGCCAGCAGCTTGGCGGGGCTCGAGACCCAGTACTTC
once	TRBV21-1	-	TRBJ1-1	CASSKGGRLPVTVEAFF	TGTGCCAGCAGCAAAGGCGGGCGGCTACCTGTGACGGTTGAAGCTTTCTTT
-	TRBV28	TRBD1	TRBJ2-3	CASSLRDRVSTDTQYF	TGTGCCAGCAGTTTGCGGGACAGGGTTTCCACAGATACGCAGTATTTT
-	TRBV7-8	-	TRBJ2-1	CASLGVIGGALEQFF	TGTGCCAGCCTGGGTGTTATCGGCGGGGCCCTTGAGCAGTTCTTC
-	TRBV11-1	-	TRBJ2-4	CASSEQGFAKNIQYF	TGTGCCAGCAGCGAACAGGGTTTTGCCAAAAACATTCAGTACTTC
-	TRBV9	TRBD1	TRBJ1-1	CASKASLGGGEAFF	TGTGCCAGCAAAGCAAGTTTAGGGGGCGGTGAAGCTTTCTTT